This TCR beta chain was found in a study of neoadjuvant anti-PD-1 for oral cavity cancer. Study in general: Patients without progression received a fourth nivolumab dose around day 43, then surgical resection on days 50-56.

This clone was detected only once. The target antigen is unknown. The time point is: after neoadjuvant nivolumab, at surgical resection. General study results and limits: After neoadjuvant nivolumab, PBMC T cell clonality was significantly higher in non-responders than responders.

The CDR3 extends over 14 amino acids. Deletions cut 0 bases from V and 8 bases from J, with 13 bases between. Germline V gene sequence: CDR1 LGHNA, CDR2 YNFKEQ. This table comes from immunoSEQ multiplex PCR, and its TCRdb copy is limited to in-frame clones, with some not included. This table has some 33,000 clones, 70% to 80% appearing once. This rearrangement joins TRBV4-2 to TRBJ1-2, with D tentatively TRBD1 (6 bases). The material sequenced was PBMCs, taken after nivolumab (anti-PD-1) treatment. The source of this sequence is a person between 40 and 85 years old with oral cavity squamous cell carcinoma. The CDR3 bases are TGTGCCAGCAGCCAAGATCGGGCAGGGGAAGGCTACACCTTC. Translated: CASSQDRAGEGYTF.